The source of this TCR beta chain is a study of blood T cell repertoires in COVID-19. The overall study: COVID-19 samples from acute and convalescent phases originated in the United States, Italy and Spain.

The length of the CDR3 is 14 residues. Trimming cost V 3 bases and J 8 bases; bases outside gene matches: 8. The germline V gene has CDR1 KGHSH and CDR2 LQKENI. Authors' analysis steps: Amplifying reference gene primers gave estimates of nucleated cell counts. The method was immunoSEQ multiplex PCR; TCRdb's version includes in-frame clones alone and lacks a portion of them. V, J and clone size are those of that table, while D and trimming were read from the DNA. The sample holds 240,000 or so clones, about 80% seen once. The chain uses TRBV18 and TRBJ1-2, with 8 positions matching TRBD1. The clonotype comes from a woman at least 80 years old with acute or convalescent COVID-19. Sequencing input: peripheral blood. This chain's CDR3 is CASSPKDRVGGYTF. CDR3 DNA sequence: TGTGCCAGCTCACCGAAGGACAGGGTCGGGGGCTACACCTTC.